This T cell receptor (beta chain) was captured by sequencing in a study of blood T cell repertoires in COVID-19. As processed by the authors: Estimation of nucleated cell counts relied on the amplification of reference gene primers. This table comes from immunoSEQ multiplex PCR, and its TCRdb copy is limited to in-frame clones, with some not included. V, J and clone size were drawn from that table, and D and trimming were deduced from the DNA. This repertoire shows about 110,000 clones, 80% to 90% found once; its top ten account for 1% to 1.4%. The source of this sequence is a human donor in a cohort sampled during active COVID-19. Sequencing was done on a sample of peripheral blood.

The CDR3 reads CASMAGGPEQYF. The CDR3 DNA reads TGTGCCAGCATGGCGGGGGGGCCCGAGCAGTACTTC. The chain carries TRBV2 and TRBJ2-7; 9 bases are a match to TRBD2. The germline CDR1 and CDR2 sequences are SNHLY and FYNNEI. This CDR3 spans 12 amino acids. Unmatched junction bases numbered 4, after V lost 7 bases and J lost 6 bases.